This is a list of T cell receptor beta chains from one sample in a study of cytomegalovirus exposure and HLA in healthy donors. Profiled with immunoSEQ multiplex PCR; TCRdb holds only in-frame clones, not every one. Of 150,000 to 250,000 clones in the sample, around four fifths were seen once. Specimen: PBMCs. The receptors were sampled from a woman aged 50 to 60 in good health and CMV-seropositive. CDR3s include the opening cysteine and the closing phenylalanine or tryptophan. A D gene is named only where the DNA matches it firmly. Clone size is stated in some rows and not others, as once, few, many or a class when expanded.

TRBJ2-1 | NA | 15 | TRBD2 | TRBV7-2 | CASSPTGGSYNEQFF | TGTGCCAGCAGCCCAACGGGGGGGTCATACAATGAGCAGTTCTTC
TRBJ1-2 | NA | 13 | NA | TRBV28 | CASSPGQIYGYTF | TGTGCCAGCAGCCCCGGACAGATCTATGGCTACACCTTC
TRBJ1-2 | NA | 13 | NA | TRBV2 | CASSRGASYGYTF | TGTGCCAGCAGCCGGGGGGCCAGCTATGGCTACACCTTC
TRBJ1-3 | NA | 14 | NA | TRBV9 | CASSATGTGNTIYF | TGTGCCAGCAGCGCGACAGGAACTGGAAACACCATATATTTT
TRBJ2-3 | NA | 15 | TRBD1 | TRBV7-3 | CASSLRDSYTDTQYF | TGTGCCAGCAGCTTAAGGGACAGTTACACAGATACGCAGTATTTT
TRBJ2-3 | NA | 15 | NA | TRBV7-8 | CASSFKRVSQDTQYF | TGTGCCAGCAGCTTCAAACGAGTCTCCCAAGATACGCAGTATTTT
TRBJ2-7 | NA | 12 | NA | TRBV28 | CASSLDGYEQYF | TGTGCCAGCAGCCTAGACGGTTACGAGCAGTACTTC
TRBJ2-7 | NA | 14 | TRBD1 | TRBV18 | CASSPRTGVDEQYF | TGTGCCAGCTCACCACGAACAGGGGTCGACGAGCAGTACTTC
TRBJ2-3 | NA | 17 | TRBD2 | TRBV7-2 | CASSLVGGGGPQEAQYF | TGTGCCAGCAGCTTAGTCGGCGGCGGGGGGCCACAGGAAGCGCAGTATTTT
TRBJ2-6 | once | 15 | NA | TRBV10-3 | CAISEGGAGANVLTF | TGTGCCATCAGTGAGGGTGGGGCCGGGGCCAACGTCCTGACTTTC
TRBJ2-1 | few | 15 | TRBD2 | TRBV7-9 | CASSLVSGTEDEQFF | TGTGCCAGCAGCTTAGTCAGCGGGACGGAAGATGAGCAGTTCTTC
TRBJ2-7 | once | 16 | TRBD1 | TRBV6-1 | CASSEALGQGSYEQYF | TGTGCCAGCAGTGAAGCGCTAGGACAGGGGTCCTACGAGCAGTACTTC
TRBJ2-1 | NA | 17 | TRBD2 | TRBV13 | CASSLEGASGGYNEQFF | TGTGCCAGCAGCTTAGAGGGGGCTAGCGGGGGATACAATGAGCAGTTCTTC
TRBJ2-3 | once | 14 | TRBD2 | TRBV11-1 | CASSLGGGTDTQYF | TGTGCCAGCAGCTTGGGGGGGGGCACAGATACGCAGTATTTT
TRBJ2-7 | few | 15 | TRBD1 | TRBV28 | CASSFVDRDSYEQYF | TGTGCCAGCAGTTTTGTGGACAGGGACTCCTACGAGCAGTACTTC
TRBJ1-6 | NA | 16 | NA | TRBV7-9 | CASSLLRDIDNSPLHF | TGTGCCAGCAGCTTACTACGGGACATCGATAATTCACCCCTCCACTTT
TRBJ2-7 | NA | 13 | NA | TRBV29-1 | CSVLDSNLYEQYF | TGCAGCGTTTTGGACTCCAACCTGTACGAGCAGTACTTC
TRBJ2-3 | NA | 13 | NA | TRBV7-2 | CASSSPSTDTQYF | TGTGCCAGCAGCTCCCCGAGCACAGATACGCAGTATTTT
TRBJ2-3 | few | 14 | NA | TRBV5-1 | CASCPGTFTDTQYF | TGCGCCAGCTGTCCCGGGACTTTTACAGATACGCAGTATTTT
TRBJ2-3 | NA | 14 | NA | TRBV28 | CASSSGQPTDTQYF | TGTGCCAGCAGTAGTGGACAGCCCACAGATACGCAGTATTTT
TRBJ1-1 | NA | 14 | TRBD1 | TRBV5-1 | CASSGVTGVTEAFF | TGCGCCAGCAGCGGTGTGACAGGGGTCACTGAAGCTTTCTTT
TRBJ2-7 | many | 13 | NA | TRBV7-2 | CASSGDTFYEQYF | TGTGCCAGCAGCGGGGACACCTTCTACGAGCAGTACTTC
TRBJ1-5 | NA | 13 | NA | TRBV28 | CASSRDRNQPQHF | TGTGCCAGCAGCCGCGACAGAAATCAGCCCCAGCATTTT
TRBJ2-3 | NA | 13 | TRBD2 | TRBV30 | CAWSVRREGTQYF | TGTGCCTGGAGTGTACGTCGGGAGGGTACGCAGTATTTT
TRBJ2-2 | NA | 17 | TRBD2 | TRBV7-8 | CASSLGPGLYNTGELFF | TGTGCCAGCAGCTTAGGGCCGGGACTATACAACACCGGGGAGCTGTTTTTT
TRBJ2-7 | NA | 12 | NA | TRBV29-1 | CSVEQGSYEQYF | TGCAGCGTTGAACAGGGTTCCTACGAGCAGTACTTC
TRBJ2-1 | NA | 18 | TRBD2 | TRBV7-3 | CASSSRPGLAGGSNEQFF | TGTGCCAGCAGCTCCCGACCGGGACTAGCGGGAGGTAGCAATGAGCAGTTCTTC
TRBJ2-4 | once | 14 | NA | TRBV2 | CASRTLQGSGPQYF | TGTGCCAGCAGGACCCTACAGGGAAGTGGGCCTCAGTACTTC
TRBJ2-5 | NA | 16 | NA | TRBV4-1 | CASSQEYRSGLETQYF | TGCGCCAGCAGCCAAGAATATAGGTCAGGATTGGAGACCCAGTACTTC
TRBJ2-3 | NA | 17 | TRBD2 | TRBV11-3 | CASSLGTSGSSTDTQYF | TGTGCCAGCAGCCTAGGGACTAGCGGGAGTAGCACAGATACGCAGTATTTT
TRBJ2-2 | NA | 16 | TRBD2 | TRBV10-3 | CAISRTSGADTGELFF | TGTGCCATCAGCCGGACTAGCGGGGCGGACACCGGGGAGCTGTTTTTT
TRBJ2-5 | NA | 16 | NA | TRBV19 | CASSILSRGGQETQYF | TGTGCCAGTAGTATTCTCAGTCGTGGCGGCCAAGAGACCCAGTACTTC
TRBJ2-2 | NA | 15 | NA | TRBV5-1 | CASRELTGLTGELFF | TGCGCCAGCAGGGAGCTGACGGGTCTCACCGGGGAGCTGTTTTTT
TRBJ2-5 | NA | 14 | TRBD1 | TRBV5-1 | CASGPEGGAETQYF | TGCGCCAGCGGGCCCGAAGGGGGCGCGGAGACCCAGTACTTC
TRBJ2-6 | NA | 15 | NA | TRBV9 | CASSLQGSGANVLTF | TGTGCCAGCAGCCTACAGGGCTCTGGGGCCAACGTCCTGACTTTC
TRBJ1-3 | NA | 14 | TRBD1 | TRBV28 | CASRGQLSGNTIYF | TGTGCCAGCAGGGGACAGCTCTCTGGAAACACCATATATTTT
TRBJ2-3 | few | 12 | TRBD2 | TRBV29-1 | CSVDLLAATQYF | TGCAGCGTTGATTTGCTAGCGGCTACGCAGTATTTT
TRBJ2-1 | NA | 13 | TRBD1 | TRBV5-5 | CASSGTGNNEQFF | TGTGCCAGCAGCGGGACAGGGAACAATGAGCAGTTCTTC
TRBJ2-2 | NA | 12 | NA | TRBV11-2 | CASSPRAGELFF | TGTGCCAGCAGCCCGAGGGCCGGGGAGCTGTTTTTT
TRBJ2-3 | NA | 15 | NA | TRBV28 | CASSLWGRGTDTQYF | TGTGCCAGCAGTTTATGGGGTCGGGGCACAGATACGCAGTATTTT
TRBJ2-1 | NA | 13 | NA | TRBV19 | CASRQGMYNEQFF | TGTGCCAGTAGGCAGGGGATGTACAATGAGCAGTTCTTC
TRBJ2-7 | NA | 14 | NA | TRBV7-9 | CSSSLYKGPYEQYF | TGTTCCAGCAGCTTATATAAGGGGCCCTACGAGCAGTACTTC
TRBJ2-7 | NA | 14 | TRBD1 | TRBV19 | CASLTYRRGPEQYF | TGTGCCAGTCTCACTTACCGCAGGGGGCCCGAGCAGTACTTC
TRBJ2-2 | NA | 16 | TRBD2 | TRBV19 | CASSIRWGGNTGELFF | TGTGCCAGTAGTATTCGGTGGGGGGGGAACACCGGGGAGCTGTTTTTT
TRBJ2-2 | NA | 15 | NA | TRBV10-3 | CAIQQSERGSGELFF | TGTGCCATCCAGCAATCCGAAAGGGGCTCCGGGGAGCTGTTTTTT
TRBJ1-6 | NA | 16 | TRBD1 | TRBV28 | CASSLERKGAYSPLHF | TGTGCCAGCAGTTTGGAGAGGAAGGGGGCGTATTCACCCCTCCACTTT
TRBJ2-7 | once | 14 | NA | TRBV5-5 | CASSLVVHSYEQYF | TGTGCCAGCAGCTTGGTAGTCCACTCCTACGAGCAGTACTTC
TRBJ2-1 | NA | 15 | TRBD1 | TRBV27 | CASSTRDRGLNEQFF | TGTGCCAGCAGCACCCGAGACAGGGGTTTAAATGAGCAGTTCTTC
TRBJ2-1 | NA | 18 | TRBD2 | TRBV7-2 | CASSLSTSGGPAYNEQFF | TGTGCCAGCAGCTTGTCGACTAGCGGGGGGCCGGCGTACAATGAGCAGTTCTTC
TRBJ2-1 | NA | 15 | TRBD1 | TRBV15 | CATSSRDRVGDEQFF | TGTGCCACCAGCTCACGGGACAGGGTAGGCGATGAGCAGTTCTTC
TRBJ2-1 | NA | 14 | NA | TRBV28 | CASMDGHSYNEQFF | TGTGCCAGCATGGACGGACACTCCTACAATGAGCAGTTCTTC